These 14 T cell receptor beta chains were sequenced from one sample in a study of T cells in Graves' hyperthyroidism and ophthalmopathy. Using RNA transcripts as the source, TCR beta CDR3 regions were amplified. When the TCR CDR3 underwent first-round RT-PCR, the HTBI primer set was used. TCRdb analysed the multiplex PCR reads with MiXCR anew, one entry per CDR3 protein. The sample has a few hundred thousand distinct CDR3 sequences, 15% to 20% seen once; the top ten hold around 17%. Source material: blood. The receptors stem from a woman between 18 and 30 years old with Graves' ophthalmopathy.

This clonotype was seen only a few times. This chain uses TRBV19 with TRBJ1-1; 9 bases map to TRBD1. The ends lost 6 bases at V and 3 bases at J; junction bases unmatched: 8. Germline values: CDR1 LNHDA, CDR2 SQIVND (reference sequence). This CDR3 has 15 amino acids. CDR3 amino acids: CASRLQGAGHTEAFF. CDR3 coding DNA: TGTGCCAGTAGGTTACAGGGGGCAGGTCACACTGAAGCTTTCTTT.

The chain recombines TRBV29-1 with TRBJ1-2; D possibly corresponds to TRBD1 (5 bases). Germline-derived CDR1 and CDR2 are SQVTM and ANQGSEA. The CDR3 has 11 residues. Trimming took 6 bases from V and 2 from J, leaving 7 bases between them. In nucleotides, the CDR3 is TGCAGCGTGACAGACAACTATGGCTACACCTTC. Its translation: CSVTDNYGYTF.

This clonotype was counted ten times or more. DNA for the CDR3: TGTGCCAGCAGTTCCCCCGGGAGGATGAACACTGAAGCTTTCTTT. It translates to CASSSPGRMNTEAFF. The rearrangement links TRBV25-1 to TRBJ1-1; D is ambiguous. Per the germline V gene, CDR1 is MGHDK and CDR2 is SYGVNS. This CDR3 region has 15 residues. V dropped 5 bases and J dropped 0 bases, with 13 bases sitting between them. Full variable domain (remainder filled in from reference TRBV25-1 and TRBJ1-1): EADIYQTPRYLVIGTGKKITLECSQTMGHDKMYWYQQDPGMELHLIHYSYGVNSTEKGDLSSESTVSRIRTEHFPLTLESARPSHTSQYLCASSSPGRMNTEAFFGQGTRLTVV.

This clonotype was seen ten or more times. The chain recombines TRBV7-3 with TRBJ2-1, with 8 bases aligning to TRBD2. Looked up from germline, CDR1 is SGHTA and CDR2 is FQGTGA. The ends lost 0 bases at V and 7 bases at J; junction bases unmatched: 8. This CDR3 has 16 residues. The CDR3 loop is CASSLTSSGGQNEQFF. The CDR3 DNA reads as TGTGCCAGCAGCTTAACGTCTTCGGGGGGGCAAAATGAGCAGTTCTTC.

The chain combines TRBV27 with TRBJ2-5, with 7 bases matching TRBD2. Per germline, CDR1 MNHEY and CDR2 SMNVEV (reference sequence). J gave up 4 bases and V 6 bases, and 17 bases lay outside the gene matches. The CDR3 sequence is 17 residues long. The CDR3 DNA reads TGTGCCAGCAGCTCCCCTAGGGAGGGAGCAATAGGAGAGACCCAGTACTTC. This gives the protein CASSSPREGAIGETQYF.

V usage is TRBV6-2 or TRBV6-3 and J usage is TRBJ2-1; TRBD2 agrees at 12 bases. CDR3 length equals 15 residues. Per the germline V gene, CDR1 is MNHEY and CDR2 is SVGEGT. V gave up 6 bases and J gave up 5 bases; unmatched junction bases: 5. In DNA, the CDR3 is TGTGCCAGCAGCCATGGACTAGCGGGGCACAATGAGCAGTTCTTC. This gives the protein CASSHGLAGHNEQFF.

At least ten counts were recorded for this clonotype. The chain joins TRBV28 to TRBJ2-2; D might be TRBD2 (6 bases). The ends were cut back, 3 bases at V and 1 base at J, with 12 bases in the middle. The length of the CDR3 is 16 residues. Germline-derived CDR1 and CDR2 are MDHEN and SYDVKM. The CDR3 sequence: CASSFPISGNTGELFF. In nucleotides, the CDR3 is TGTGCCAGCAGTTTCCCGATTAGCGGGAACACCGGGGAGCTGTTTTTT.

This clonotype occurred many times. The gene calls are TRBV30 and TRBJ2-7, with D hard to call. V shed 2 bases and J shed 5 bases, with 13 bases lying between them. There are 13 residues in the CDR3. Germline loops: CDR1 GTSNPN, CDR2 SVGIG (reference sequence). In DNA, the CDR3 is TGTGCCTGGAGTCACGGAAAGGTACACGAGCAGTACTTC. Protein product: CAWSHGKVHEQYF. The full variable domain, in which reference TRBV30 and TRBJ2-7 provide the parts outside the CDR3, is SQTIHQWPATLVQPVGSPLSLECTVEGTSNPNLYWYRQAAGRGLQLLFYSVGIGQISSEVPQNLSASRPQDRQFILSSKKLLLSDSGFYLCAWSHGKVHEQYFGPGTRLTVT.

This clonotype was found many times. The J gene is TRBJ1-1, the V gene TRBV5-6, with TRBD1 as a possible D gene (5 bases). Germline values: CDR1 SGHDT, CDR2 YYEEEE. V shed 4 bases and J shed 10 bases, with 29 bases lying between them. This CDR3 region has 17 residues. The CDR3 reads CASSLNTLTVPRVGAFF. The CDR3 bases are TGTGCCAGCAGCCTGAATACCCTGACAGTCCCCCGGGTGGGAGCTTTCTTT.

As to this clonotype: A read error may explain this, as a much larger clone is one base away. Since no conserved phenylalanine or tryptophan closes the CDR3, a read error is the likely cause. The chain links TRBV7-9 to TRBJ2-1, with D uncertain. V lost 6 bases to trimming and J lost 6 bases, with 12 bases between them. From germline, CDR1 is SEHNR and CDR2 FQNEAQ (reference sequence). This CDR3 has 13 amino acids. The CDR3 bases are TGTGCCAGCAGGTTTAGAGGAGCCAATGAGCAGTTCCTC. Amino acid sequence: CASRFRGANEQFL.

The chain is built from TRBV5-6 and TRBJ2-1; D perhaps matches TRBD1 (6 bases). V lost 2 bases, J lost 4 bases, and 16 bases lay in between. This CDR3 has 16 amino acids. Germline CDR1 SGHDT, CDR2 YYEEEE. CDR3 region: CASSFPPGQRYNEQFF. DNA of the CDR3: TGTGCCAGCAGCTTTCCCCCGGGACAACGGTACAATGAGCAGTTCTTC.

The sample holds a few counts of this clonotype. The CDR3 sequence: CASITSSAPGSSSYEQYF. As DNA, the CDR3 is TGTGCCAGCATCACTTCCTCAGCTCCAGGCTCGAGCTCCTACGAGCAGTACTTC. The genes are TRBV28 and TRBJ2-7, with D unresolved. Germline V gene sequence: CDR1 MDHEN, CDR2 SYDVKM. V was shortened by 7 bases and J by 0 bases, with 25 bases between the two germline ends. The CDR3 sequence is 18 residues long.

This clonotype turned up a few times. The chain links TRBV28 to TRBJ1-1, with 10 bases identical to TRBD1. The CDR3 has 15 residues. Per the germline V gene, CDR1 is MDHEN and CDR2 is SYDVKM. With V trimmed by 6 bases and J by 5 bases, 9 bases remained unmatched. CDR3 region: CASRSSGTGVTEAFF. The CDR3 region has the DNA TGTGCCAGCAGGTCCTCCGGGACAGGGGTTACTGAAGCTTTCTTT. Using reference TRBV28 and TRBJ1-1 for the parts outside the CDR3, the full variable domain is DVKVTQSSRYLVKRTGEKVFLECVQDMDHENMFWYRQDPGLGLRLIYFSYDVKMKEKGDIPEGYSVSREKKERFSLILESASTNQTSMYLCASRSSGTGVTEAFFGQGTRLTVV.

Note on this clonotype: The junction differs from germline at one of its ends, possibly a read error. V and J are TRBV4-1 and TRBJ1-1; D ambiguous. CDR3 length equals 17 residues. CDR1 MGHRA and CDR2 YSYEKL come from the germline V gene. CDR3 in amino acids: CTSSQDSAGGLNTEAFF. CDR3 in DNA: TGCACCAGCAGCCAAGATTCCGCAGGTGGGCTGAACACTGAAGCTTTCTTT.